The entry that follows covers one TCR beta chain sequence. This clonotype appeared a few times. No cognate antigen has been identified for it. No qualities accompany the bases; no much larger clone lies one base away. Library creation used 5' RACE. Sequencing relied on an Illumina HiSeq 2000. A universal primer binding site was added through template switching, and the final cDNA carried a unique molecular identifier so that TCR cDNA molecules could be counted accurately. Specific primers in the conserved constant-segment region were used to synthesize first-strand cDNA for TCR alpha and beta chains. To control for contamination, every cDNA library was double barcoded, receiving both a SMART-Mk sample barcode and Illumina barcodes. TruSeq adapter sequences along with Illumina sample barcodes were introduced in two successive PCR steps. The Illumina HiSeq platform was used with custom primers to sequence TCR alpha and beta cDNA libraries. The original methods were these. Raw reads were processed with MiGEC to extract unique molecular identifiers, and MiXCR was used to determine CDR3 positions. Recombination models were inferred per individual with the repgenHMM and IGoR tools using an EM algorithm. The analysis of shared clonotypes was done with the tcR package in R, with sharing normalized by the product of cloneset sizes. To study raw recombination free of thymic and clonal selection effects, out-of-frame nonproductive sequences were analyzed. TCRdb redid the processing of the public reads, applying fastp at Q25 and MiXCR, and retained in-frame beta chains. Each entry merges the rows of one CDR3 protein and shows their most common DNA and genes. These V and J calls derive from TCRdb rather than the authors' analysis. Recorded for this sample are about 530,000 distinct CDR3 sequences; about a fifth of them occurred a single time. In total, the top ten clones hold approximately 0.52% of the sample.

The sample comes from a study of identical twins (TCRdb year 2016). Notes on the research overall: TCR alpha and beta repertoires from monozygotic twins, unrelated adults of various ages and cord blood were deep-sequenced to test whether fetal clonotypes persist. To rule out contamination, the twin experiments were replicated at different times with different library preparation protocols.

Overall results and qualifications from the work: In beta out-of-frame sequences, excess twin sharing was weaker, because having fewer shared sequences lowered the signal-to-noise ratio. In monozygotic twins, out-of-frame TCR alpha sharing was systematically underestimated by recombination models, although the models agreed with sharing between unrelated individuals. Zero-insertion analyses could be partly confounded by invariant T cells such as MAIT and iNKT, although diverse VJ usage argued against such confounding for most clonotypes. Fewer insertions were carried by abundant cord blood beta clonotypes; a weaker similar trend was observed in young adult naive repertoires, while no such trend was observed in memory repertoires. Because the same donors could not be followed over many years, the conclusions depended on cross-sectional statistical analysis. Compared with coincidental sharing between unrelated individuals, an excess of low generation-probability sequences was observed among out-of-frame TCR alpha sequences shared between twins.

Only healthy Caucasian donors were included. The twin cohort consisted of three pairs of female monozygotic twins, all aged about 18 to 30 years. Positive isolation kits from Invitrogen were used to isolate the CD4+ and CD8+ T cell populations. The same data also contributed to another study, on yellow fever vaccine responses in identical twins. As noted in the second study: According to the authors, the vaccine-induced T cell response in identical twins seemed to be partly convergent and partly specific to each individual. The study precisely tracked vaccine-responding T cell clones in identical twins.

Material for sequencing was CD4+ T cells sorted from blood. This clonotype was sampled from a woman between 18 and 30 years old in good health.

CDR3 protein: CAIRRTREIAGGDTQYF. The bases are TGTGCCATCAGGAGAACACGGGAGATAGCGGGGGGAGATACGCAGTATTTT. This sequence uses TRBV10-3 and TRBJ2-3; TRBD2 aligns with 10 central bases. Per the germline V gene, ENHRY is the CDR1 and SYGVKD is the CDR2. The junction shows trimming of 6 bases on V and 5 bases on J, and the gene matches do not reach 14 bases of it. The CDR3 covers 17 residues, taking in both the cysteine and the phenylalanine. Only CDR3 DNA remains: 51 bases, in frame from the first base.